This is a list of T cell receptor beta chains from one sample in a study of blood T cells in healthy people across ages. TCRdb redid the calling of the 5' RACE reads with MiXCR, one entry per CDR3 protein. The data show 750,000 to 950,000 distinct CDR3 sequences, 25% to 30% seen once. These records were also assigned to another study, of T cells of mothers and their children.

Sequencing input: blood. Receptors were obtained from a woman aged 40 to 50 in good health. Both conserved end residues are part of each CDR3. The D gene is left open where the match is weak. For some rows the clone size is stated as once, few or many, or as a class when expanded; others skip it.

.	TRBV28	.	TRBJ2-5	TGTGCCAGCAGTTTATCAGGGGTCAGCCAAGAGACCCAGTACTTC	CASSLSGVSQETQYF
many	TRBV29-1	.	TRBJ1-2	TGCAGCGTTGAAGATATGTCAGGTGGAGGGTTAGCTGGCTACACCTTC	CSVEDMSGGGLAGYTF
once	TRBV20-1	TRBD1	TRBJ1-1	TGCAGTGCTACAGGGGGAGAGGAAATGGCTTTCTTT	CSATGGEEMAFF
.	TRBV28	.	TRBJ1-5	TGTGCCAGCAGTTTGAAGGGAAAGGTCAATCAGCCTCAGCATTTT	CASSLKGKVNQPQHF
many	TRBV4-3	.	TRBJ2-7	TGCGCCAGCAGCCAAGAGCTACGACGTTTCGGCGAGCAGTACTTC	CASSQELRRFGEQYF
.	TRBV2	.	TRBJ1-2	TGTGCCAGCACGGTCCGTACGGTATATGGCTACACCTTC	CASTVRTVYGYTF
many	TRBV20-1	.	TRBJ1-1	TGCAGTGCCCAGGCCAGTGCTTTCTTT	CSAQASAFF
few	TRBV6-4	.	TRBJ2-1	TGTGCCAGCAGTGCCCACAGGGATACCTACAATGAGCAGTTCTTC	CASSAHRDTYNEQFF
.	TRBV7-2	TRBD2	TRBJ2-5	TGTGCCAGCAGCTTAAACGGGGGGGCCGTAGAGACCCAGTACTTC	CASSLNGGAVETQYF
few	TRBV29-1	.	TRBJ2-3	TGCAGCGCCCTGATTCTTCTTAGAGGCACAGATACGCAGTATTTT	CSALILLRGTDTQYF
.	TRBV5-1	TRBD1	TRBJ2-4	TGCGCCAGCAGCTTGGGGACAGGGGGTGTCAGTGCCAAAAACATTCAGTACTTC	CASSLGTGGVSAKNIQYF
few	TRBV10-3	.	TRBJ1-2	TGTGCCATCAGCGACTTGGCCTATGGCTACACCTTC	CAISDLAYGYTF
.	TRBV7-9	.	TRBJ2-1	TGTGCCAGCAGCTTCGGTTTAACTTCCTACAATGAGCAGTTCTTC	CASSFGLTSYNEQFF
.	TRBV4-1	TRBD2	TRBJ2-1	TGCGCCAGCAGCCCTACAAGAGGACTAGCGGGGGAGAGTAATGAGCAGTTCTTC	CASSPTRGLAGESNEQFF
.	TRBV3-1	TRBD2	TRBJ2-5	TGTGCCAGCAGCCAGCACCTGGCGGGGGGGCAAGAGACCCAGTACTTC	CASSQHLAGGQETQYF
many	TRBV28	TRBD1	TRBJ2-7	TGTGCCAGCGACAGGGGGGGATACGAGCAGTACTTC	CASDRGGYEQYF
.	TRBV20-1	.	TRBJ1-1	TGCAGTGCTAGAGCGGCAGAACGTTCGAACACTGAAGCTTTCTTT	CSARAAERSNTEAFF
.	TRBV6-1	.	TRBJ2-1	TGTGCCAGCAGTGAAGTAGGCATAATGAATGAGCAGTTCTTC	CASSEVGIMNEQFF
few	TRBV20-1	TRBD1	TRBJ1-2	TGCAGTGCTATCGACAGGGGGCTGGGTGGCTACACCTTC	CSAIDRGLGGYTF
few	TRBV5-1	.	TRBJ1-1	TGCGCCAGCAGCCCCGGGACTGCCGGTCGGGCTTTCTTT	CASSPGTAGRAFF
.	TRBV7-2	.	TRBJ2-5	TGTGCCAGCCGAAGACCGAGACGGGGCCAAGAGACCCAGTACTTC	CASRRPRRGQETQYF
many	TRBV25-1	TRBD1	TRBJ2-1	TGTGCCAGCAGTGGACAGGGCATCGAGCAGTTCTTC	CASSGQGIEQFF
.	TRBV20-1	.	TRBJ1-5	TGCAGTGCTAGAGATGCGGTCGGGGGAAGGCAGCCCCAGCATTTT	CSARDAVGGRQPQHF
.	TRBV20-1	.	TRBJ2-3	TGCAGTACTAGTTTCGGGGGCCGAGTGCAGACAGATACGCAGTATTTT	CSTSFGGRVQTDTQYF